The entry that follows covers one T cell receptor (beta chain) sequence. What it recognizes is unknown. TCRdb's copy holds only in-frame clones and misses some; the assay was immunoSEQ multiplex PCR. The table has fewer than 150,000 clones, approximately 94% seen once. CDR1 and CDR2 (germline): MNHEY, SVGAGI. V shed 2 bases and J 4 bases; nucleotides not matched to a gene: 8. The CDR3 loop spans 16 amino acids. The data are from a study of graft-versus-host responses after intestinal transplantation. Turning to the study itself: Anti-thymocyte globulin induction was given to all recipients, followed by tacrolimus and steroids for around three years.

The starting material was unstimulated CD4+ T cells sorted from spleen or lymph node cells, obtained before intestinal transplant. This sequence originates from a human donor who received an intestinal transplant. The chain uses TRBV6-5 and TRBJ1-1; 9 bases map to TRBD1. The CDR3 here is CASSYDTGGPGTEAFF. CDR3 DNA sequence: TGTGCCAGCAGTTACGATACAGGGGGCCCGGGCACTGAAGCTTTCTTT.